Listed below are T cell receptor beta chains from one sample, sequenced in a study of cytomegalovirus exposure and HLA in healthy donors. Generated by immunoSEQ multiplex PCR, the TCRdb table keeps only in-frame clones and is missing some. This sample has 150,000 to 200,000 clones, with roughly 80% found just once. The sequencing sample was made of PBMCs. The receptor set was obtained from a middle-aged man in good health and CMV-seropositive. Both conserved end residues are part of each CDR3. D genes are given only for firm matches. Only part of the rows carry a size: once, few, many, or a class if the clone is expanded.

V	size	D	J	DNA	CDR3
TRBV10-3	NA	TRBD2	TRBJ2-1	TGTGCCATCAGGAATAGCGGGGGGCCCAATGAGCAGTTCTTC	CAIRNSGGPNEQFF
TRBV7-3	few	NA	TRBJ2-3	TGTGCCAGCAGCTTGGAGGGGGCGCTTGCGGATACGCAGTATTTT	CASSLEGALADTQYF
TRBV2	NA	NA	TRBJ2-5	TGTGCCAGCAGCCGGGCCCTGACTAGAGAGACCCAGTACTTC	CASSRALTRETQYF
TRBV4-1	NA	NA	TRBJ2-7	TGCGCCAGCAGCCAAGAACACGGGGGACCCTACAAGCAGTACTTC	CASSQEHGGPYKQYF
TRBV5-8	NA	NA	TRBJ1-2	TGTGCCACCCCGTCCAGGTTTAACTATGGCTACACCTTC	CATPSRFNYGYTF
TRBV6-5	once	NA	TRBJ2-1	TGTGCCAGCGAGGCCAACAATGAGCAGTTCTTC	CASEANNEQFF
TRBV2	few	NA	TRBJ2-7	TGTGCCAGCAGTGGGGACAACTGGTACGAGCAGTACTTC	CASSGDNWYEQYF
TRBV30	NA	NA	TRBJ1-1	TGTGCCGTTTTGAGGGCTGAAGCTTTCTTT	CAVLRAEAFF
TRBV5-1	NA	TRBD2	TRBJ2-5	TGCGCCAGCAGTTTGGCCCCTGTGGGGACTAGCTGGGAGACCCAGTACTTC	CASSLAPVGTSWETQYF
TRBV5-3	few	TRBD2	TRBJ2-1	TGTGCCAGAAGCTCTCGGCGGGTAGCGGGAAGGTCCTACAATGAGCAGTTCTTC	CARSSRRVAGRSYNEQFF
TRBV18	few	NA	TRBJ2-3	TGTGCCAGCTCACTCTCGGACGGGACACCTAGCACAGATACGCAGTATTTT	CASSLSDGTPSTDTQYF
TRBV6-6	NA	TRBD1	TRBJ1-2	TGTGCCAGCAGCCTCACAGGGGACTATGGCTACACCTTC	CASSLTGDYGYTF
TRBV7-2	NA	TRBD2	TRBJ2-1	TGTGCCAGCAGCTTAGGAGACGCGGGAGGGAAGTTCTTC	CASSLGDAGGKFF
TRBV7-9	NA	NA	TRBJ1-1	TGTGCCAGCAGCTTAGGTTTAGGGGCTAGAGGGAACACTGAAGCTTTCTTT	CASSLGLGARGNTEAFF
TRBV6-6	NA	NA	TRBJ1-1	TGTGCCAGCAGTCCCATAGGGGCGGCAGACACTGAAGCTTTCTTT	CASSPIGAADTEAFF
TRBV19	NA	TRBD1	TRBJ1-5	TGTGCCAGTAGTGTTACAGGGGGGCGGCAGCCCCAGCATTTT	CASSVTGGRQPQHF
TRBV7-9	NA	NA	TRBJ1-2	TGTGCCAGCAGCTTAGGCTACGGCGGGTCGCTTAACTATGGCTACACCTTC	CASSLGYGGSLNYGYTF
TRBV7-9	NA	NA	TRBJ1-2	TGTGCCAGCAGCTCATGGGAGGGTGGCTACACCTTC	CASSSWEGGYTF
TRBV4-1	few	NA	TRBJ1-5	TGCGCCAGCAGCCAAGATTCCGAAGTCGGGGGGACCCAGCATTTT	CASSQDSEVGGTQHF
TRBV21-1	few	NA	TRBJ2-6	TGTGCCAGCAGTCCCGGGAGGGGTGGTTCTGGGGCCAACGTCCTGACTTTC	CASSPGRGGSGANVLTF
TRBV4-3	few	NA	TRBJ2-5	TGCGCCAGCAGCCAAGATCTAGCCCAAGAGACCCAGTACTTC	CASSQDLAQETQYF
TRBV6-1	NA	NA	TRBJ2-5	TGTGCCAGCAGTGGCCAGACTAGTCTTGGGGAGACCCAGTACTTC	CASSGQTSLGETQYF
TRBV27	NA	NA	TRBJ1-3	TGTGCCAGCAGTTCCGGGGTTGGGTACTCTGGAAACACCATATATTTT	CASSSGVGYSGNTIYF
TRBV25-1	NA	TRBD1	TRBJ2-1	TGTGCCAGCAGTGAATCGGGCCGGACAGGCCAAGGGCAGTTCTTC	CASSESGRTGQGQFF
TRBV9	once	TRBD1	TRBJ2-7	TGTGCCAGCAGCGTAGGGACAGGAAGCGAGCAGTACTTC	CASSVGTGSEQYF
TRBV28	NA	TRBD2	TRBJ2-3	TGTGCCAGCAGTCCCCTACCAGGTGGACTAGGCACAGATACGCAGTATTTT	CASSPLPGGLGTDTQYF
TRBV7-2	few	TRBD1	TRBJ1-1	TGTGCCAGCAGCTTAAGGTTCAACCCGGGACAGGAAGCTTTCTTT	CASSLRFNPGQEAFF
TRBV6-6	NA	TRBD1	TRBJ1-2	TGTGCCAGCAGAGGGTTGGACAGGGACTATGGCTACACCTTC	CASRGLDRDYGYTF
TRBV5-1	NA	NA	TRBJ2-1	TGCGCCAGCAGCCTCCTGGACTTAAGCTCCTACAATGAGCAGTTCTTC	CASSLLDLSSYNEQFF
TRBV10-3	few	NA	TRBJ1-5	TGTGCCATCAGTGAGTCGACAGGAGTAAGCAATCAGCCCCAGCATTTT	CAISESTGVSNQPQHF
TRBV9	NA	NA	TRBJ2-2	TGTGCCAGCAGCGTAGCGGCGGCAGCATTAGGCTCCGGGGAGCTGTTTTTT	CASSVAAAALGSGELFF
TRBV4-1	NA	NA	TRBJ2-2	TGCGCCAGCAGCCAAGGACAGTACACCGGGGAGCTGTTTTTT	CASSQGQYTGELFF
TRBV5-1	NA	TRBD1	TRBJ1-1	TGCGCCAGCAGCGCCTGGACAGGGGGGAACACTGAAGCTTTCTTT	CASSAWTGGNTEAFF
TRBV13	once	NA	TRBJ2-2	TGTGCCAGCAGCTTATTCGAGACAGACAGAACCGGGGAGCTGTTTTTT	CASSLFETDRTGELFF
TRBV27	NA	NA	TRBJ2-2	TGTGCCAGCAGTTTAGGAGGGGCCCTAACCGGGGAGCTGTTTTTT	CASSLGGALTGELFF
TRBV27	NA	TRBD2	TRBJ2-1	TGTGCCAGCAGTACAGCGGGAGTTGCTGAGCAGTTCTTC	CASSTAGVAEQFF